One TCR beta chain is described in this entry. Its antigen remains unidentified. Nothing much larger sits one base from this clone, and base qualities are not available. The germline V gene sets CDR1 to SNHLY and CDR2 to FYNNEI. V ends up 6 bases short and J 7 bases short, with an unmatched junction base count of 8. The CDR3 contains 13 residues, cysteine and phenylalanine counted. CDR3 DNA is the only sequence kept; it has 39 bases, read in frame from the first base. The sample is drawn from a study of blood T cells in healthy people across ages (dated by TCRdb to between 2014 and 2017). For context, the study as a whole: In model experiments, roughly one uniquely barcoded TCR beta cDNA molecule per two T cells was captured by template switching. The donors were split into four age groups: young (average approximately 16 years), middle-aged (39), aged (roughly 60) and long-lived (more than 80). Two additional independent replicas of 1 million unique cDNA reads from the same blood draw were analyzed for two donors (one aged 18 to 30 and one aged 80 or older). Donors of different ages were randomly distributed across sequencing lanes to avoid experimental bias. The study measured age-related changes in TCR beta repertoire diversity using deep sequencing normalized with unique cDNA molecular identifiers. Results the study describes overall, beyond this receptor: A strong correlation was found between observed TCR beta diversity and the percentage of naive T cells measured by flow cytometry. Estimates of total diversity from one million sequenced T cells were regarded as lower bounds and underestimates. Donor CMV infection status was unknown, potentially confounding age-related changes in expanded clonotypes. Bulk unsorted PBMC profiling prevented conclusive comparison of naive and antigen-experienced compartments. Observed TCR beta diversity per million T cells fell roughly linearly with age, and a significant reduction was already apparent by age about 38. The long-lived group showed more naive CD4+ T cells, fewer expanded clones and increased TCR diversity than the aged group, suggesting age selection.

The library was prepared using 5' RACE. TCRdb records Illumina HiSeq 2500 as the sequencer. The second PCR ran for roughly 6 to 11 cycles and used a J-beta primer mix along with a sample-barcoded 5' primer. A template-switch 5' adaptor carrying 12 random nucleotides introduced a unique molecular identifier onto each TCR beta cDNA molecule. Each sample yielded at least 3 million CDR3-containing paired-end reads. All of the RNA was converted into first-strand cDNA using the Mint cDNA synthesis kit, with a TRBC-specific oligonucleotide serving as the primer. After uracil-DNA glycosylase treatment, a first 18-cycle PCR used universal primers M1SS and BC2_uni_R on all cDNA. Concerning the study's data processing: Each sample was normalized by randomly selecting 1 million high-quality reads, each carrying a distinct molecular identifier. Instead of being binned into consensus sequences, reads that shared molecular identifiers were thrown out. MiTCR, set to a Q25 quality threshold and the strictest error-elimination algorithm, was used for CDR3 identification, clonotype clustering and error correction. A nonparametric unseen species model with Euler transformation was used to estimate a lower bound on total TCR beta diversity. The public reads were reprocessed in TCRdb via fastp at Q25 and MiXCR, keeping in-frame beta chains. Rows are combined by CDR3 protein, so each entry shows the most common genes and DNA. For this entry, the V and J calls and clone size follow TCRdb and not the study's own pipeline. The table for this sample lists some 900,000 distinct CDR3 sequences; less than 35% of them were counted only once. The ten largest make up roughly a sixth of the sample.

Donors were roughly 40 systemically healthy Caucasian individuals from Russia aged 6 to 90 years. About 9.6 milliliters of peripheral blood were collected from each donor into EDTA-treated Vacutainer tubes. PBMCs were isolated by Ficoll-Paque density-gradient centrifugation, with at least 6 million obtained per sample. Total RNA, at least 5 micrograms per sample, was extracted from PBMCs with Trizol reagent. For every donor, an aliquot of PBMCs went through flow cytometry to measure the percentages of naive CD45RAhigh/CD27high T cells. This TCR was sampled from a woman aged 80 or over in good health. Sequencing was performed on blood. Recombination joined TRBV2 with TRBJ2-5; TRBD1 matches 7 bases in the middle. The CDR3: CASREGAGGTQYF. The nucleotide sequence is given as TGTGCCAGCAGAGAGGGGGCTGGTGGGACCCAGTACTTC.